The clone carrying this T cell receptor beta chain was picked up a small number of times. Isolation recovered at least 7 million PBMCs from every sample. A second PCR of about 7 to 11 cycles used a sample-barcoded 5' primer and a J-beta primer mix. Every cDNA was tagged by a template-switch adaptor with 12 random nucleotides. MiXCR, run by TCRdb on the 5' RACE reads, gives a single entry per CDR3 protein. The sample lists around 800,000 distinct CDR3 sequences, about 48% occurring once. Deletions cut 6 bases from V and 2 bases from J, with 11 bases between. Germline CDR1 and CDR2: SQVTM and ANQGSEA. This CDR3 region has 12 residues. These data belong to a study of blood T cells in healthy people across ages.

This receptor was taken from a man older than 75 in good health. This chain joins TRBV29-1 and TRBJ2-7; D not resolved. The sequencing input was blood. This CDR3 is CSVRRGAYEQYF. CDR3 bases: TGCAGCGTCAGACGAGGAGCCTACGAGCAGTACTTC.